Below, 27 T cell receptor beta chains from the same sample are listed, as sequenced in a study of T-cell memory formation after mild COVID-19. Each CDR3 protein is one row after TCRdb ran MiXCR on the 5' RACE reads. The sample records 400,000 to 500,000 distinct CDR3 sequences, 18% being singletons. Sequenced sample: PBMCs or a T cell subset sorted from them (not recorded which). All receptors come from a young man who had mild COVID-19 (a few samples of this study predate the infection). Cell type and time point are not known.

This chain links TRBV9 with TRBJ2-7; TRBD1 agrees at 8 bases. After removal of 3 bases from V and 2 bases from J, the junction contained 4 bases not matched to a gene. The CDR3 covers 14 residues. Germline V gene lookup returns CDR1 SGDLS and CDR2 YYNGEE. The CDR3 loop reads CASSAGQAAYEQYF. CDR3 nucleotides: TGTGCCAGCAGCGCGGGACAGGCGGCCTACGAGCAGTACTTC.

The V and J genes are TRBV7-9 and TRBJ2-3; D is possibly TRBD1 (6 bases). This CDR3 contains 13 residues. V was pared by 4 bases and J by 5 bases, with 10 bases between. Germline CDR1 reads SEHNR; CDR2 reads FQNEAQ (reference sequence). CDR3 loop: CASSSEGVDTQYF. Here the CDR3 DNA reads TGTGCCAGCAGCTCCGAGGGGGTAGATACGCAGTATTTT.

This clonotype was seen more than once but under ten times. The rearrangement links TRBV12-3 or TRBV12-4 to TRBJ2-7, with TRBD2 as a possible D gene (5 bases). The CDR3 totals 13 residues. V shed 3 bases and J shed 4 bases, with 10 bases lying between them. The CDR3, as DNA: TGTGCCAGCAGTTTGAGGGAAGGATACGAGCAGTACTTC. Its protein is CASSLREGYEQYF.

V gene TRBV7-9 combines with J gene TRBJ2-2, with D maybe TRBD1 (5 bases). Germline CDR1 SEHNR, CDR2 FQNEAQ (reference sequence). With 3 bases removed from V and 2 bases from J, the gap between germline ends came to 10 bases. The CDR3 is 15 residues long. The CDR3 is CASSFSRANTGELFF. The CDR3 region has the DNA TGTGCCAGCAGCTTTAGCAGGGCCAACACCGGGGAGCTGTTTTTT.

This clonotype was seen a handful of times. The chain has TRBV9 and TRBJ2-5; 11 bases are shared with TRBD2. V lost 0 bases to trimming and J lost 5 bases; unmatched junction nucleotides: 9. There are 17 residues in the CDR3. Germline V gene lookup returns CDR1 SGDLS and CDR2 YYNGEE. The CDR3, as DNA: TGTGCCAGCAGCGTAGGTGCTAGCGGGGGGCAATCGGAGACCCAGTACTTC. Amino acids: CASSVGASGGQSETQYF.

The rearrangement uses TRBV7-6 and TRBJ1-6; the match to TRBD1 covers 8 bases. This CDR3 is 13 amino acids long. The V and J ends lost 1 base and 13 bases, in that order; junction bases with no gene match: 3. CDR1 and CDR2 from the germline V gene are SGHVS and FNYEAQ. CDR3 loop: CASSLGQGNPLHF. Written as DNA, the CDR3 is TGTGCCAGCAGCTTAGGACAGGGGAACCCCCTCCACTTT. Based on the CDR3 plus reference TRBV7-6 and TRBJ1-6, the full variable domain is GAGVSQSPRYKVTKRGQDVALRCDPISGHVSLYWYRQALGQGPEFLTYFNYEAQQDKSGLPNDRFSAERPEGSISTLTIQRTEQRDSAMYRCASSLGQGNPLHFGNGTRLTVT.

This clonotype was detected a few times. The V gene is TRBV20-1, the J gene TRBJ1-5; 9 bases map to TRBD1. Trimming removed 0 bases from V and 4 bases from J; junction bases left unmatched: 4. The length of the CDR3 is 15 residues. The germline V gene encodes CDR1 DFQATT and CDR2 SNEGSKA (reference sequence). CDR3 sequence (DNA): TGCAGTGCTAGAGATTCTGGGACAGGGAATCAGCCCCAGCATTTT. Protein: CSARDSGTGNQPQHF.

DNA of the CDR3: TGTGCCAGCAGGCAAGAGGCCGGGACATCAACTAGAGGCTACACCTTC. It yields the protein CASRQEAGTSTRGYTF. The chain is built from TRBV6-6 and TRBJ1-2; tentative D call: TRBD1 (6 bases). The CDR3 consists of 16 residues. The germline V and J ends were trimmed by 6 bases and 8 bases, with 25 bases remaining between them. Germline CDR1 and CDR2: MNHNY and SVGAGI (reference sequence).

In its sample, this clonotype was seen many times. This chain joins TRBV7-2 and TRBJ1-2; 7 bases map to TRBD1. Per the germline V gene, CDR1 is SGHTA and CDR2 is FQGNSA. Trimming cost V 4 bases and J 4 bases; bases outside gene matches: 9. The CDR3 spans 15 residues. The CDR3 nucleotides are TGTGCCAGCAGCTCACCAGGGGGTGGGGGCTATGGCTACACCTTC. It is translated as CASSSPGGGGYGYTF.

V gene TRBV20-1 combines with J gene TRBJ1-3; D not certain. The CDR3 length is 13 residues. Trimming removed 5 bases at V and 0 bases at J, with 8 bases between. Germline CDR1 is DFQATT and CDR2 is SNEGSKA (reference sequence). CDR3 residues: CSARSVSGNTIYF. CDR3 sequence (DNA): TGCAGTGCTCGGTCTGTCTCTGGAAACACCATATATTTT.

CDR3 coding DNA: TGCGCCAGCAGCCAGACGGCGCGGGGGTCGGATGGCTACACCTTC. This sequence encodes CASSQTARGSDGYTF. The rearrangement joins TRBV4-1 to TRBJ1-2; D may be TRBD1 (5 bases). Germline V lookup: CDR1 MGHRA, CDR2 YSYEKL. V lost 3 bases and J lost 6, with 17 bases in between. This CDR3 is built from 15 residues.

The table lists this clonotype with a few counts. The chain carries TRBV9 and TRBJ2-1, with D possibly TRBD1 on 5 matching bases. Germline lookup yields CDR1 SGDLS and CDR2 YYNGEE. The CDR3 has 15 amino acids. The V end was cut by 0 bases, the J end by 1 base, with 8 bases between. The CDR3 region has the DNA TGTGCCAGCAGCGTAGCTGACAGTTCCTACAATGAGCAGTTCTTC. Residues: CASSVADSSYNEQFF.

This sequence joins TRBV9 and TRBJ1-2; a possible D gene is TRBD1 (6 bases). V was cut by 3 bases and J by 4 bases, with 22 bases left in between. Looked up from germline, CDR1 is SGDLS and CDR2 is YYNGEE. The CDR3 consists of 17 residues. The CDR3 is CASSEGGGPRRFYGYTF. CDR3 bases: TGTGCCAGCAGCGAAGGAGGGGGACCGCGACGCTTCTATGGCTACACCTTC.

The chain carries TRBV5-4 and TRBJ2-1; TRBD2 aligns across 7 bases. CDR1 and CDR2 from the germline V gene are SGHNT and YYREEE (reference sequence). V lost 0 bases, J lost 12 bases, and 0 bases stayed unmatched. This CDR3 comprises 11 residues. The CDR3 bases are TGTGCCAGCAGCTTGGCGGGGGGGCAGTTCTTC. This translates into CASSLAGGQFF.

In DNA form, the CDR3 reads TGTGCCAGCAGCCCCGTTGCGGGGGGGTACACCGGGGAGCTGTTTTTT. Its translation: CASSPVAGGYTGELFF. J is TRBJ2-2 and V is TRBV7-8; 9 bases line up with TRBD2. Germline V lookup: CDR1 SGHVS, CDR2 FQNEAQ. CDR3 length: 16 amino acids. Germline trimming cut 5 bases from V and 3 bases from J; bases unmatched to any gene: 7.

The chain has TRBV3-1 and TRBJ1-5; the match to TRBD1 covers 8 bases. V lost 4 bases, J lost 4 bases, and 6 bases stayed unmatched. The CDR3 spans 15 residues. CDR1 LGHDT and CDR2 YNNKEL come from the germline V gene (reference sequence). CDR3 DNA sequence: TGTGCCAGCAGCCCTGGGGACAGGATGAATCAGCCCCAGCATTTT. Its translation: CASSPGDRMNQPQHF.

The rearrangement links TRBV6-2 or TRBV6-3 to TRBJ1-5; 8 bases match TRBD1. J lost 3 bases, V lost 8 bases, and 12 bases had no gene match. Germline V lookup: CDR1 MNHEY, CDR2 SVGEGT. This CDR3 is 16 amino acids long. The CDR3 reads CASGKFGRGPNQPQHF. CDR3 in DNA: TGTGCCAGCGGGAAATTCGGCAGGGGGCCCAATCAGCCCCAGCATTTT.

The chain carries TRBV20-1 and TRBJ2-7; possibly TRBD1 for D (6 bases). CDR3 length: 13 amino acids. Deletions cut 5 bases from V and 3 bases from J, with 14 bases between. Germline CDR1 DFQATT, CDR2 SNEGSKA (reference sequence). The CDR3 here is CSAWGHQSYEQYV. The CDR3 DNA follows: TGCAGTGCTTGGGGGCATCAGAGCTACGAGCAGTACGTC.

This clonotype was seen only a few times. The chain joins TRBV21-1 to TRBJ2-7; TRBD2 is taken as the D call from the table, unchecked against the DNA. TRBV21-1 has pseudogene status. The CDR3 sequence is 15 residues long. CDR3 sequence (DNA): TGTGCCAGCAGCATAACTAGCGGGGGAACCTACGAGCAGTACGTC. Translating it yields CASSITSGGTYEQYV.

The J gene is TRBJ2-3, the V gene TRBV6-5; unclear D gene. Trimming stripped 1 base from V and 1 base from J, with 18 bases between. The CDR3 totals 18 residues. CDR1 MNHEY and CDR2 SVGAGI come from the germline V gene. The CDR3 loop is CASSYWGGRPSGTDTQYF. The CDR3 nucleotides read TGTGCCAGCAGTTACTGGGGTGGACGCCCGTCAGGCACAGATACGCAGTATTTT.

This clonotype was detected ten times or more. This chain links TRBV9 with TRBJ1-4; TRBD1 is a possible D gene (5 bases). This CDR3 comprises 15 residues. V lost 5 bases, J lost 0 bases, and 11 bases lay in between. Germline V lookup: CDR1 SGDLS, CDR2 YYNGEE. The CDR3, as DNA: TGTGCCAGCAGTCTTGACAGTTCAACTAATGAAAAACTGTTTTTT. It encodes CASSLDSSTNEKLFF.

The rearrangement joins TRBV2 to TRBJ1-2; D uncertain. The germline CDR1 and CDR2 sequences are SNHLY and FYNNEI. The CDR3 runs to 12 residues. The V end was cut by 7 bases, the J end by 4 bases, with 10 bases between. CDR3 DNA: TGTGCCAGCACAAAGTCACTCTATGGCTACACCTTC. It yields the protein CASTKSLYGYTF.

This clonotype showed up just a few times. This rearrangement joins TRBV11-2 to TRBJ1-1; D ambiguous. CDR3 length equals 12 residues. In germline, CDR1 is SGHAT, CDR2 FQNNGV. Between the trimmed V and J ends, which lost 0 bases and 7 bases, there was a span of 6 bases. The CDR3 sequence: CASSLDGIEAFF. CDR3 DNA sequence: TGTGCCAGCAGCTTAGACGGGATTGAAGCTTTCTTT.

This clonotype has a handful of counts. The chain recombines TRBV30 with TRBJ2-7; no firm D call. Per the germline V gene, CDR1 is GTSNPN and CDR2 is SVGIG (reference sequence). Trimming left V 1 base short and J 3 bases short, with 10 bases between. The CDR3 sequence is 13 residues long. As DNA, the CDR3 is TGTGCCTGGAGTGGGCCGAACGGCTACGAGCAGTACTTC. As protein: CAWSGPNGYEQYF.

The table lists this clonotype with a few counts. V usage is TRBV7-6 and J usage is TRBJ2-3; 10 bases are a match to TRBD2. CDR1 SGHVS and CDR2 FNYEAQ come from the germline V gene. J gave up 5 bases and V 1 base, and 6 bases lay outside the gene matches. The CDR3 totals 16 residues. The CDR3 coding sequence is TGTGCCAGCAGCTTAGGTGGACTAGCGGATCTAGATACGCAGTATTTT. Its translation is CASSLGGLADLDTQYF. Filled out from reference TRBV7-6 and TRBJ2-3, the complete variable domain reads GAGVSQSPRYKVTKRGQDVALRCDPISGHVSLYWYRQALGQGPEFLTYFNYEAQQDKSGLPNDRFSAERPEGSISTLTIQRTEQRDSAMYRCASSLGGLADLDTQYFGPGTRLTVL.

The chain joins TRBV6-6 to TRBJ2-2; 8 bases match TRBD1. Germline assignment: CDR1 MNHNY and CDR2 SVGAGI (reference sequence). The CDR3 is 16 residues long. Unmatched junction bases numbered 3, after V lost 2 bases and J lost 1 base. The CDR3 spells CASSYDRGRNTGELFF. The CDR3 DNA sequence: TGTGCCAGCAGTTACGACAGGGGACGGAACACCGGGGAGCTGTTTTTT.

This clonotype showed up many times. The rearrangement joins TRBV30 to TRBJ1-2, with D possibly matching TRBD1 (6 bases). Looked up from germline, CDR1 is GTSNPN and CDR2 is SVGIG (reference sequence). V shed 6 bases and J shed 1 base, with 12 bases lying between them. The CDR3 is made up of 13 amino acids. Here the CDR3 reads CACRQALNYGYTF. CDR3 sequence (DNA): TGTGCCTGCAGACAGGCTCTTAACTATGGCTACACCTTC.